This is a list of T cell receptor beta chains from one sample in a study of blood T cell repertoires in COVID-19. TCRdb's table, derived via immunoSEQ multiplex PCR, lists solely in-frame clones and lacks some. The data contain roughly 160,000 clones, 84% of them singletons. The sample comprised peripheral blood. Receptors originate from a woman older than 75 with COVID-19, enrolled during active disease. The CDR3 runs from the conserved cysteine through the conserved F or W.

v_call cdr3_aa
TRBV6-5 CASSTSGGLDYGYTF
TRBV5-6 CASSLAAGLAFGEQYF
TRBV27 CASSLDGGYEQYF
TRBV30 CAGRTGQHHNSPLHF
TRBV3-1/TRBV3-2 CASSQEGTSGKQYF
TRBV4-1 CASRQQGSGELFF
TRBV2 CASSELGWARNYGYTF
TRBV10-3 CAISDRLGGAGEQYF
TRBV5-1 CASSAQSPYRGDEQFF
TRBV6-6 CASTIQGFGDEQYF
TRBV18 CASSAITAPYEQYF
TRBV19 CASKSGAGAYNEQFF
TRBV28 CASSLYSTNEQYF
TRBV5-1 CASSLGTGQETQYF
TRBV15 CATSSRTSAQNTGELFF
TRBV6-2/TRBV6-3 CASSLNTNQPQHF
TRBV7-9 CASGPTGSSPLHF
TRBV11-2 CASSLEQANYEQYF
TRBV4-1 CASSQAGTGGGETQYF
TRBV10-2 CASSFAGQGGYTEAFF
TRBV18 CASSPIRDRNSPLHF
TRBV6-4 CASSRGDVDTQYF
TRBV2 CASSALEVYGYTF
TRBV6-6 CASSQPGQGPLRQYF
TRBV18 CASSPRRDRGTGEGPQHF
TRBV19 CASSVGQSQGGYTF
TRBV24-1 CATSDPSGGGYNEQFF
TRBV28 CASSFVGTGSYEQYF
TRBV28 CASRDPGGYNEQFF